The rows below give T cell receptor beta chains drawn from one sample of a study of blood T cell repertoires in COVID-19. Using immunoSEQ multiplex PCR, the repertoire was profiled, and TCRdb retains in-frame clones only, with some absent. Seen here are 200,000 to 250,000 clones, more than 70% observed once, and the top ten hold less than 3.5%. Source material: peripheral blood. Receptors were obtained from a woman in her fifties or sixties with acute or convalescent COVID-19. CDR3s include the opening cysteine and the closing phenylalanine or tryptophan. The order of the fields is CDR3 protein, CDR3 DNA, clone size, J gene, V gene, D gene. D genes are given only for firm matches. Where a row states a size, it is once, few, many or the class of an expanded clone; other rows omit it.

CDR3 protein: CASSLGANYGYTF; CDR3 DNA: TGTGCCAGCAGCTTGGGAGCTAACTATGGCTACACCTTC; clone size: .; J gene: TRBJ1-2; V gene: TRBV5-6; D gene: .
CDR3 protein: CSVRLDRLTGGYTF; CDR3 DNA: TGCAGCGTTAGGCTCGATCGGCTGACTGGTGGCTACACCTTC; clone size: .; J gene: TRBJ1-2; V gene: TRBV29-1; D gene: .
CDR3 protein: CASSPDRTGLYGYTF; CDR3 DNA: TGTGCCAGCAGCCCTGATAGGACAGGGCTCTATGGCTACACCTTC; clone size: .; J gene: TRBJ1-2; V gene: TRBV7-9; D gene: TRBD1
CDR3 protein: CAWSQQGIHATTF; CDR3 DNA: TGTGCCTGGAGTCAACAGGGAATCCATGCCACAACCTTC; clone size: .; J gene: TRBJ1-2; V gene: TRBV30; D gene: .
CDR3 protein: CASSTRTSGIYNEQFF; CDR3 DNA: TGTGCCAGCAGCACTCGGACTAGCGGGATTTACAATGAGCAGTTCTTC; clone size: .; J gene: TRBJ2-1; V gene: TRBV11-3; D gene: TRBD2
CDR3 protein: CASSPRLAGSGETQYF; CDR3 DNA: TGTGCCAGCAGCCCGCGGTTAGCGGGATCAGGGGAGACCCAGTACTTC; clone size: .; J gene: TRBJ2-5; V gene: TRBV3-1/TRBV3-2; D gene: TRBD2
CDR3 protein: CASSQDGLAGGADTQYF; CDR3 DNA: TGTGCCAGCAGCCAAGATGGGCTAGCGGGGGGGGCAGATACGCAGTATTTT; clone size: .; J gene: TRBJ2-3; V gene: TRBV4-2; D gene: TRBD2
CDR3 protein: CSLVRETQYF; CDR3 DNA: TGTTCGCTAGTGAGGGAGACCCAGTACTTC; clone size: .; J gene: TRBJ2-5; V gene: TRBV21-1; D gene: .
CDR3 protein: CASLTGTGSTDSSTGELFF; CDR3 DNA: TGTGCCAGCTTGACCGGGACAGGGAGTACCGACTCAAGCACCGGGGAGCTGTTTTTT; clone size: .; J gene: TRBJ2-2; V gene: TRBV18; D gene: TRBD1
CDR3 protein: CASSPSTGYSNQPQHF; CDR3 DNA: TGTGCCAGTAGCCCTTCCACAGGTTATAGCAATCAGCCCCAGCATTTT; clone size: .; J gene: TRBJ1-5; V gene: TRBV19; D gene: .
CDR3 protein: CASSEAYHYGYTF; CDR3 DNA: TGTGCCAGCAGTGAGGCATATCACTATGGCTACACCTTC; clone size: .; J gene: TRBJ1-2; V gene: TRBV6-2/TRBV6-3; D gene: .
CDR3 protein: CASTRLAGVNEQFF; CDR3 DNA: TGCGCCAGCACCCGACTAGCGGGGGTTAATGAGCAGTTCTTC; clone size: .; J gene: TRBJ2-1; V gene: TRBV5-1; D gene: TRBD2
CDR3 protein: CASGLPPYVERFNYGYTF; CDR3 DNA: TGTGCTAGTGGTTTGCCCCCCTATGTGGAGAGATTTAACTATGGCTACACCTTC; clone size: .; J gene: TRBJ1-2; V gene: TRBV12-5; D gene: .
CDR3 protein: CASSLGPGTSNQPQHF; CDR3 DNA: TGTGCCAGCAGCTTAGGCCCAGGAACTAGCAATCAGCCCCAGCATTTT; clone size: .; J gene: TRBJ1-5; V gene: TRBV11-2; D gene: .
CDR3 protein: CASSSGQGASPLHF; CDR3 DNA: TGTGCCAGCAGCTCAGGACAGGGGGCCTCACCCCTCCACTTT; clone size: .; J gene: TRBJ1-6; V gene: TRBV5-4; D gene: TRBD1
CDR3 protein: CASSSPAGGSSPLHF; CDR3 DNA: TGTGCCAGCAGTTCCCCGGCAGGGGGCAGTTCACCCCTCCACTTT; clone size: .; J gene: TRBJ1-6; V gene: TRBV28; D gene: TRBD1
CDR3 protein: CASSLSGTGINSPLHF; CDR3 DNA: TGCGCCAGCAGCTTATCCGGGACAGGGATTAATTCACCCCTCCACTTT; clone size: once; J gene: TRBJ1-6; V gene: TRBV5-1; D gene: TRBD1
CDR3 protein: CASSLVSGEITGELFF; CDR3 DNA: TGTGCCAGCAGCTTAGTCTCGGGAGAAATAACCGGGGAGCTGTTTTTT; clone size: .; J gene: TRBJ2-2; V gene: TRBV7-2; D gene: .
CDR3 protein: CASSSQALNTEAFF; CDR3 DNA: TGCGCCAGCAGCTCCCAGGCCCTGAACACTGAAGCTTTCTTT; clone size: .; J gene: TRBJ1-1; V gene: TRBV5-1; D gene: .
CDR3 protein: CASSLPGNTEAFF; CDR3 DNA: TGCGCCAGCAGCCTGCCCGGGAACACTGAAGCTTTCTTT; clone size: .; J gene: TRBJ1-1; V gene: TRBV5-1; D gene: .
CDR3 protein: CASSLDGQGGNEQFF; CDR3 DNA: TGTGCCAGCAGCTTAGACGGCCAGGGGGGCAATGAGCAGTTCTTC; clone size: .; J gene: TRBJ2-1; V gene: TRBV11-2; D gene: .
CDR3 protein: CASSYSLRRDGEQFF; CDR3 DNA: TGTGCCAGCAGTTACTCGTTGCGGCGGGACGGTGAGCAGTTCTTC; clone size: .; J gene: TRBJ2-1; V gene: TRBV6-2/TRBV6-3; D gene: .
CDR3 protein: CASSPPGSEAFF; CDR3 DNA: TGTGCCAGCTCCCCGCCCGGGAGTGAAGCTTTCTTT; clone size: .; J gene: TRBJ1-1; V gene: TRBV18; D gene: .
CDR3 protein: CASSLMAGRTYEQYF; CDR3 DNA: TGTGCCAGCAGTTTAATGGCGGGACGAACCTACGAGCAGTACTTC; clone size: .; J gene: TRBJ2-7; V gene: TRBV27; D gene: .
CDR3 protein: CASSPVNGGATRETQYF; CDR3 DNA: TGCGCCAGCAGCCCTGTGAACGGGGGGGCCACGCGAGAGACCCAGTACTTC; clone size: once; J gene: TRBJ2-5; V gene: TRBV5-1; D gene: TRBD2
CDR3 protein: CASSFAENTEAFF; CDR3 DNA: TGTGCCAGCAGCTTTGCAGAGAACACTGAAGCTTTCTTT; clone size: .; J gene: TRBJ1-1; V gene: TRBV7-2; D gene: .
CDR3 protein: CASSRDRGTDTQYF; CDR3 DNA: TGTGCCAGCAGCCGGGACAGGGGAACAGATACGCAGTATTTT; clone size: .; J gene: TRBJ2-3; V gene: TRBV14; D gene: TRBD1
CDR3 protein: CASSERKREGEYEQYF; CDR3 DNA: TGTGCCAGCAGTGAACGTAAGCGGGAGGGCGAATACGAGCAGTACTTC; clone size: .; J gene: TRBJ2-7; V gene: TRBV6-1; D gene: TRBD2
CDR3 protein: CASSQDITEWGGKNIQYF; CDR3 DNA: TGTGCCAGCAGCCAAGATATCACCGAATGGGGCGGCAAAAACATTCAGTACTTC; clone size: .; J gene: TRBJ2-4; V gene: TRBV3-1/TRBV3-2; D gene: .
CDR3 protein: CASSTGLGYQETQYF; CDR3 DNA: TGTGCCAGCAGCACGGGACTAGGGTACCAAGAGACCCAGTACTTC; clone size: .; J gene: TRBJ2-5; V gene: TRBV5-8; D gene: TRBD2
CDR3 protein: CASSRTGANQPQHF; CDR3 DNA: TGTGCCAGCAGCCGTACAGGGGCCAATCAGCCCCAGCATTTT; clone size: .; J gene: TRBJ1-5; V gene: TRBV6-2/TRBV6-3; D gene: TRBD1
CDR3 protein: CASSQGTVSETQYF; CDR3 DNA: TGTGCCAGCAGCCAGGGGACAGTATCGGAGACCCAGTACTTC; clone size: once; J gene: TRBJ2-5; V gene: TRBV14; D gene: TRBD1
CDR3 protein: CASRDSNQPQHF; CDR3 DNA: TGTGCCAGCCGAGATAGCAATCAGCCCCAGCATTTT; clone size: .; J gene: TRBJ1-5; V gene: TRBV28; D gene: .
CDR3 protein: CASSLAPDYDRGYGYTF; CDR3 DNA: TGTGCCAGCAGCTTAGCCCCTGACTACGACAGGGGCTATGGCTACACCTTC; clone size: few; J gene: TRBJ1-2; V gene: TRBV7-9; D gene: TRBD1
CDR3 protein: CSAREAGMNTEAFF; CDR3 DNA: TGCAGTGCGAGGGAGGCCGGCATGAACACTGAAGCTTTCTTT; clone size: .; J gene: TRBJ1-1; V gene: TRBV29-1; D gene: .
CDR3 protein: CASSFTGENGYTF; CDR3 DNA: TGCGCCAGCAGCTTCACAGGAGAGAATGGCTACACCTTC; clone size: .; J gene: TRBJ1-2; V gene: TRBV5-1; D gene: .
CDR3 protein: CASSLYREAEAFF; CDR3 DNA: TGTGCCAGCAGCTTATACAGGGAAGCTGAAGCTTTCTTT; clone size: .; J gene: TRBJ1-1; V gene: TRBV7-9; D gene: .
CDR3 protein: CASSLSGWTEAFF; CDR3 DNA: TGTGCCAGCAGCTTGTCAGGGTGGACTGAAGCTTTCTTT; clone size: .; J gene: TRBJ1-1; V gene: TRBV11-2; D gene: .
CDR3 protein: CASSPRTGGPRPNEKLFF; CDR3 DNA: TGTGCCAGCAGCCCGCGGACAGGGGGCCCGAGACCTAATGAAAAACTGTTTTTT; clone size: .; J gene: TRBJ1-4; V gene: TRBV3-1/TRBV3-2; D gene: TRBD1
CDR3 protein: CASSERVTSGATDTQYF; CDR3 DNA: TGTGCCAGCAGTGAAAGGGTGACTAGCGGGGCGACAGATACGCAGTATTTT; clone size: .; J gene: TRBJ2-3; V gene: TRBV6-1; D gene: TRBD2
CDR3 protein: CASSYVTGGTGELFF; CDR3 DNA: TGTGCCAGCAGTTATGTCACAGGGGGCACCGGGGAGCTGTTTTTT; clone size: once; J gene: TRBJ2-2; V gene: TRBV6-5; D gene: TRBD1
CDR3 protein: CASSLRDLKETQYF; CDR3 DNA: TGCGCCAGCAGCCTCCGGGACTTAAAAGAGACCCAGTACTTC; clone size: .; J gene: TRBJ2-5; V gene: TRBV5-1; D gene: .
CDR3 protein: CASSGRGRTEAFF; CDR3 DNA: TGTGCCAGCAGCGGTAGGGGGCGAACTGAAGCTTTCTTT; clone size: .; J gene: TRBJ1-1; V gene: TRBV6-5; D gene: TRBD1
CDR3 protein: CSVTRTGRTGELFF; CDR3 DNA: TGCAGCGTCACCAGGACAGGTCGGACCGGGGAGCTGTTTTTT; clone size: .; J gene: TRBJ2-2; V gene: TRBV29-1; D gene: TRBD1
CDR3 protein: CSVILWVTGDYEQYF; CDR3 DNA: TGCAGCGTCATACTCTGGGTGACAGGGGACTACGAGCAGTACTTC; clone size: .; J gene: TRBJ2-7; V gene: TRBV29-1; D gene: TRBD1
CDR3 protein: CASSFGTEGYEQYF; CDR3 DNA: TGTGCCAGCAGCTTCGGGACAGAGGGGTACGAGCAGTACTTC; clone size: .; J gene: TRBJ2-7; V gene: TRBV5-4; D gene: TRBD1
CDR3 protein: CASSDLRLAGGADTQYF; CDR3 DNA: TGTGCCAGCAGTGATCTAAGACTAGCGGGGGGAGCAGATACGCAGTATTTT; clone size: .; J gene: TRBJ2-3; V gene: TRBV25-1; D gene: TRBD2
CDR3 protein: CASSLSGPQGSNQPQHF; CDR3 DNA: TGTGCCAGCAGCTTATCGGGACCCCAGGGGAGCAATCAGCCCCAGCATTTT; clone size: .; J gene: TRBJ1-5; V gene: TRBV7-6; D gene: .
CDR3 protein: CASSASGGLDTQYF; CDR3 DNA: TGCGCCAGCAGTGCTAGCGGGGGGCTTGATACGCAGTATTTT; clone size: .; J gene: TRBJ2-3; V gene: TRBV10-2; D gene: TRBD2
CDR3 protein: CASSILGSWGYTF; CDR3 DNA: TGTGCCAGTAGTATCCTCGGTAGTTGGGGCTACACCTTC; clone size: few; J gene: TRBJ1-2; V gene: TRBV19; D gene: .
CDR3 protein: CAWQGWTGLPYGYTF; CDR3 DNA: TGTGCCTGGCAGGGTTGGACAGGGTTGCCCTATGGCTACACCTTC; clone size: .; J gene: TRBJ1-2; V gene: TRBV30; D gene: TRBD1
CDR3 protein: CASSLQSYGYTF; CDR3 DNA: TGTGCCAGTAGTCTCCAGTCCTATGGCTACACCTTC; clone size: .; J gene: TRBJ1-2; V gene: TRBV19; D gene: .
CDR3 protein: CASKRQGGVEAFF; CDR3 DNA: TGTGCCAGCAAACGACAAGGGGGGGTCGAAGCTTTCTTT; clone size: .; J gene: TRBJ1-1; V gene: TRBV18; D gene: .
CDR3 protein: CASSFPGQEASTDTQYF; CDR3 DNA: TGTGCCAGCAGTTTCCCCGGACAGGAGGCTAGCACAGATACGCAGTATTTT; clone size: few; J gene: TRBJ2-3; V gene: TRBV5-4; D gene: TRBD1
CDR3 protein: CASSSPGGGYEKLFF; CDR3 DNA: TGTGCCAGCAGCTCACCCGGGGGGGGATATGAAAAACTGTTTTTT; clone size: .; J gene: TRBJ1-4; V gene: TRBV7-9; D gene: .
CDR3 protein: CARQGASYEQYF; CDR3 DNA: TGTGCCAGACAGGGGGCCTCCTACGAGCAGTACTTC; clone size: once; J gene: TRBJ2-7; V gene: TRBV19; D gene: TRBD1
CDR3 protein: CASSEATGGETQYF; CDR3 DNA: TGTGCCAGCAGTGAAGCGACAGGGGGAGAGACCCAGTACTTC; clone size: .; J gene: TRBJ2-5; V gene: TRBV6-1; D gene: TRBD1
CDR3 protein: CASSRRQGATTNEKLFF; CDR3 DNA: TGTGCCAGCAGCCGGAGACAGGGAGCGACTACTAATGAAAAACTGTTTTTT; clone size: .; J gene: TRBJ1-4; V gene: TRBV7-9; D gene: TRBD1
CDR3 protein: CASIATARREQYF; CDR3 DNA: TGTGCCAGCATTGCGACGGCCAGGCGCGAGCAGTACTTC; clone size: .; J gene: TRBJ2-7; V gene: TRBV2; D gene: .
CDR3 protein: CASSSYSYEQYF; CDR3 DNA: TGTGCCAGCAGTTCCTACTCCTACGAGCAGTACTTC; clone size: .; J gene: TRBJ2-7; V gene: TRBV6-6; D gene: .